Reported below is one T cell receptor beta chain. Its antigen remains unknown. This record comes from a study of cytomegalovirus exposure and HLA in healthy donors. Study-level background: The study placed about four fifths of its approximately 400 genotyped donors in the Caucasian-associated ancestry cluster.

The germline V and J ends were trimmed by 7 bases and 3 bases, with 15 bases remaining between them. In germline, CDR1 is LNHDA, CDR2 SQIVND (reference sequence). The CDR3 sequence is 14 residues long. Overall study results and limits: V- and J-gene trimming in TCR beta was tied to a missense DCLRE1C variant by an analysis performed later.

The primer mix had 60 Vbeta and 13 Jbeta primers. Assay used: immunoSEQ multiplex PCR; TCRdb lists only in-frame clones, some missing. The table lists more than 150,000 clones, roughly 77% of them singletons. The receptor was isolated from a woman aged 25 to 39 in good health and CMV-seropositive. The chain uses TRBV19 and TRBJ1-1; no firm D call. Sequencing was done on a sample of PBMCs. CDR3 sequence: CASIGGNPHTEAFF. In DNA form, the CDR3 reads TGTGCCAGTATCGGAGGGAACCCCCACACTGAAGCTTTCTTT.